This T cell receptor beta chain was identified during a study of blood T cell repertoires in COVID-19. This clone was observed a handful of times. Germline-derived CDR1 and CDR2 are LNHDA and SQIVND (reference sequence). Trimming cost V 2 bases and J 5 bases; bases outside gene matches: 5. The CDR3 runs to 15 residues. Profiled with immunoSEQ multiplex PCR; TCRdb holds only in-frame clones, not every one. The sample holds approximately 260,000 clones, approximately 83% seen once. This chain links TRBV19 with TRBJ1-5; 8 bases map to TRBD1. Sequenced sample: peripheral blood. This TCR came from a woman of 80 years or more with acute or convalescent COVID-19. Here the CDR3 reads CASSILTGEDQPQHF. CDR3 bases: TGTGCCAGTAGTATATTGACAGGGGAGGATCAGCCCCAGCATTTT. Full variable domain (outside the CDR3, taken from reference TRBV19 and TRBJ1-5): DGGITQSPKYLFRKEGQNVTLSCEQNLNHDAMYWYRQDPGQGLRLIYYSQIVNDFQKGDIAEGYSVSREKKESFPLTVTSAQKNPTAFYLCASSILTGEDQPQHFGDGTRLSIL.